This TCR beta chain was sequenced in a study of CD8 T cells in ankylosing spondylitis. Whole-study results and caveats: The authors reported significant enrichment of disease-linked clones in matched ankylosing spondylitis synovial fluid. Within ankylosing spondylitis blood, a TCR beta motif made up of under 10 highly homologous variants appeared to be characteristic.

CDR1 and CDR2 from the germline V gene are SGHRS and YFSETQ. This CDR3 region has 14 residues. With 0 bases removed from V and 2 bases from J, the gap between germline ends came to 8 bases. TCRdb used MiXCR to reprocess the 5' RACE reads, holding one entry per CDR3 protein. The table shows more than 300,000 distinct CDR3 sequences, with under 8.5% occurring only once. This clonotype was seen more than once but under ten times. The antigen is unknown. Sequencing was done on a sample of blood, either unsorted or a sorted T cell fraction (not recorded which). The clonotype originates from a male donor with ankylosing spondylitis. The chain recombines TRBV5-1 with TRBJ1-2, with D perhaps matching TRBD1 (6 bases). CDR3 in DNA: TGCGCCAGCAGCTTGGCCGGACAGAACTATGGCTACACCTTC. This sequence encodes CASSLAGQNYGYTF.